The rows below give T cell receptor beta chains drawn from one sample of a study of spatial heterogeneity in lung cancer. TCRdb re-called the 5' RACE reads through MiXCR, storing one row per CDR3 protein. This sample has about 92,000 distinct CDR3 sequences, with approximately 12% found just once. This material consisted of PBMCs, taken at surgery. All receptors derive from a male donor with early-stage non-small cell lung cancer. Both conserved end residues are part of each CDR3. The D gene is left open where the match is weak. Rows give clone size only sometimes, using once, few, many, or a class for an expanded clone.

V	size	J	D	CDR3	DNA
TRBV29-1	few	TRBJ2-5	.	CSVEGPRGETQYF	TGCAGCGTTGAAGGCCCACGCGGGGAGACCCAGTACTTC
TRBV4-3	few	TRBJ2-2	TRBD2	CASSQDPEGAAGGHTGELFF	TGCGCCAGCAGCCAAGACCCGGAAGGGGCCGCGGGAGGTCACACCGGGGAGCTGTTTTTT
TRBV20-1	.	TRBJ2-1	.	CSARVSGGVNEQFF	TGCAGTGCTAGAGTTTCAGGGGGGGTCAATGAGCAGTTCTTC
TRBV20-1	few	TRBJ2-7	.	CSASSGGHEQYF	TGCAGTGCTAGTAGCGGAGGCCACGAGCAGTACTTC
TRBV20-1	few	TRBJ2-1	TRBD2	CSADPGTTFNEQFF	TGCAGTGCAGATCCCGGGACTACCTTCAATGAGCAGTTCTTC
TRBV5-1	.	TRBJ1-5	TRBD1	CASSRTPGQGQPQHF	TGCGCCAGCAGCCGAACTCCGGGACAGGGTCAGCCCCAGCATTTT
TRBV20-1	few	TRBJ2-2	TRBD1	CSAEQGSANTGELFF	TGCAGTGCCGAACAGGGGTCCGCGAACACCGGGGAGCTGTTTTTT
TRBV3-1	many	TRBJ1-2	TRBD1	CASSQTGDGYTF	TGTGCCAGCAGCCAGACAGGGGATGGCTACACCTTC
TRBV30	.	TRBJ1-5	.	CAWSVLNIDQPQHF	TGTGCCTGGAGTGTACTGAACATTGATCAGCCCCAGCATTTT
TRBV29-1	.	TRBJ2-5	TRBD2	CSYAEGLAGTEETQYF	TGCAGCTACGCAGAGGGACTAGCGGGAACTGAAGAGACCCAGTACTTC
TRBV20-1	.	TRBJ2-7	.	CSALTPGATYEQYF	TGCAGTGCGCTCACTCCAGGGGCGACCTACGAGCAGTACTTC
TRBV20-1	.	TRBJ2-5	.	CSALHTGKGETQYF	TGCAGTGCTCTCCATACGGGGAAAGGAGAGACCCAGTACTTC
TRBV20-1	few	TRBJ2-4	TRBD2	CSARDWRERNIQYF	TGCAGTGCTAGAGATTGGCGGGAGAGAAACATTCAGTACTTC
TRBV18	few	TRBJ1-5	.	CASSSDRNQPQHF	TGTGCCAGCTCGTCCGACAGGAATCAGCCCCAGCATTTT
TRBV2	few	TRBJ1-6	.	CASSGRETSNSPLHF	TGTGCCAGCAGTGGCCGGGAGACCTCCAATTCACCCCTCCACTTT
TRBV7-9	few	TRBJ2-2	.	CASSLMRASTGELFF	TGTGCCAGCAGCTTAATGAGGGCCTCCACCGGGGAGCTGTTTTTT
TRBV23-1	few	TRBJ2-7	.	CASSQYPGTSYEQYF	TGCGCCAGCAGTCAATACCCAGGGACTTCCTACGAGCAGTACTTC
TRBV28	few	TRBJ2-3	.	CASSLGQTNTQYF	TGTGCCAGCAGCCTCGGACAGACAAATACGCAGTATTTT
TRBV28	.	TRBJ2-1	TRBD1	CASSGRGPLNEQFF	TGTGCCAGCAGTGGCAGGGGGCCTCTCAATGAGCAGTTCTTC
TRBV11-2	.	TRBJ2-2	.	CASRPGRRPGELFF	TGTGCCAGCAGACCGGGACGCCGACCCGGGGAGCTGTTTTTT
TRBV6-2/TRBV6-3	.	TRBJ1-1	.	CASSYQRNTEAFF	TGTGCCAGCAGTTATCAACGAAACACTGAAGCTTTCTTT
TRBV15	.	TRBJ2-5	TRBD1	CATSWTGGREETQYF	TGTGCCACCAGCTGGACAGGGGGAAGGGAAGAGACCCAGTACTTC